The 6 T cell receptor beta chains given below trace back to one sample, sequenced in a study of blood T cell repertoires in COVID-19. Here immunoSEQ multiplex PCR was the method, and the copy in TCRdb shows in-frame clones only, minus some. The sample comprises 280,000 or so clones, roughly 88% of which are singletons, and about 8.5% rests with the top ten. The sequencing input was peripheral blood. These receptors all come from a man aged 18 to 29 with active or convalescent COVID-19.

The table lists this clone with a few counts. This rearrangement joins TRBV6-2 or TRBV6-3 to TRBJ2-5; TRBD1 matches 7 bases. The CDR3 is made up of 14 amino acids. With 5 bases clipped from V and 2 bases from J, the junction kept 5 bases outside the gene matches. Germline CDR1 MNHEY, CDR2 SVGEGT. The DNA for the CDR3 is TGTGCCAGCAGTGCTGGGACAGAGCAAGAGACCCAGTACTTC. Protein product: CASSAGTEQETQYF.

This clone was recorded a few times. The J gene is TRBJ2-1, the V gene TRBV3-1 (or the pseudogene TRBV3-2); 8 bases map to TRBD2. Trimming removed 4 bases from V and 5 bases from J; junction bases left unmatched: 10. This CDR3 contains 16 residues. Per the germline V gene, CDR1 is LGHDT and CDR2 is YNNKEL (reference sequence). DNA of the CDR3: TGTGCCAGCAGCCCAGAGGTACTAGCGGAAAACAATGAGCAGTTCTTC. It specifies CASSPEVLAENNEQFF.

The rearrangement joins TRBV5-6 to TRBJ2-7; 8 bases agree with TRBD1. The germline V gene has CDR1 SGHDT and CDR2 YYEEEE. The CDR3 runs to 14 residues. Trimming at V came to 3 bases and at J to 4 bases, leaving 6 bases not matched to a gene. The CDR3 nucleotides are TGTGCCAGCAGCTACCGGACAGGGTTATACGAGCAGTACTTC. This translates into CASSYRTGLYEQYF.

The genes are TRBV10-3 and TRBJ1-2, with D possibly matching TRBD1 (5 bases). Trimming stripped 5 bases from V and 8 bases from J, with 27 bases between. The germline gives CDR1 ENHRY, CDR2 SYGVKD. The CDR3 is 17 residues long. This CDR3 reads CAISLDTIQAVSGGYTF. The CDR3 nucleotides are TGTGCCATCAGTCTCGATACAATACAGGCGGTTAGTGGGGGCTACACCTTC.

The J gene is TRBJ1-5, the V gene TRBV19, with D possibly TRBD1 on 5 matching bases. This CDR3 spans 19 amino acids. The V and J ends lost 3 bases and 3 bases respectively, with 24 bases between them. Looked up from germline, CDR1 is LNHDA and CDR2 is SQIVND (reference sequence). The DNA for the CDR3 is TGTGCCAGTAGTATTCGTCAGGGCAGAACTGGGACTTTCAATCAGCCCCAGCATTTT. The encoded protein is CASSIRQGRTGTFNQPQHF.

The chain joins TRBV29-1 to TRBJ2-1; D ambiguous. The germline V and J ends were trimmed by 0 bases and 0 bases, with 15 bases remaining between them. Germline V lookup: CDR1 SQVTM, CDR2 ANQGSEA. The CDR3 contains 17 residues. The CDR3 sequence is CSVEDTRRLSSYNEQFF. In nucleotides, the CDR3 is TGCAGCGTTGAAGATACGAGGCGCCTGAGCTCCTACAATGAGCAGTTCTTC.